The 27 T cell receptor beta chains listed next were all sequenced from one sample in a study of blood T cell repertoires in COVID-19. The protocol was immunoSEQ multiplex PCR, while the TCRdb copy is restricted to in-frame clones and leaves out a portion. Of around 300,000 clones in the sample, around 90% were seen once. Specimen: PBMCs or T cells enriched from blood (not recorded which). The receptor set was obtained from a woman between 25 and 40 years old who had recovered from COVID-19.

This clone has only a few counts. The V call is TRBV2, the J call TRBJ1-2, with 7 nucleotides matching TRBD1. Per germline, CDR1 SNHLY and CDR2 FYNNEI. This CDR3 has 14 residues. The V and J ends lost 3 bases and 4 bases, in that order; junction bases with no gene match: 5. CDR3 coding DNA: TGTGCCAGCAGTGACGGGACAGTAACCTATGGCTACACCTTC. Its translation: CASSDGTVTYGYTF. The full variable domain, rest sourced from reference TRBV2 and TRBJ1-2, is EPEVTQTPSHQVTQMGQEVILRCVPISNHLYFYWYRQILGQKVEFLVSFYNNEISEKSEIFDDQFSVERPDGSNFTLKIRSTKLEDSAMYFCASSDGTVTYGYTFGSGTRLTVV.

The rearrangement links TRBV6-2 or TRBV6-3 to TRBJ1-1, with D hard to call. Germline V CDR1 and CDR2: MNHEY, SVGEGT. V was cut by 5 bases and J by 8 bases, with 6 bases left in between. CDR3 length: 10 residues. The CDR3 coding sequence is TGTGCCAGCAGTGCGAGAGAAGCTTTCTTT. Translating it yields CASSAREAFF.

The chain employs TRBV7-9 and TRBJ1-1; D remains unclear. Per germline, CDR1 SEHNR and CDR2 FQNEAQ (reference sequence). V was cut by 3 bases and J by 5 bases, with 7 bases left in between. This CDR3 has 12 residues. The CDR3 DNA reads TGTGCCAGCAGCTTCTACGGGACTGAAGCTTTCTTT. Its translation: CASSFYGTEAFF.

The chain has TRBV7-2 and TRBJ1-6, with TRBD1 identical over 7 bases. Germline loops: CDR1 SGHTA, CDR2 FQGNSA. The CDR3 has 15 amino acids. V was clipped by 4 bases and J by 3 bases; unmatched bases: 3. CDR3 bases: TGTGCCAGCAGCTATGGACAGGACTATAATTCACCCCTCCACTTT. This encodes CASSYGQDYNSPLHF.

The J gene is TRBJ1-4, the V gene TRBV28; no firm D call. CDR3 length: 16 residues. From germline, CDR1 is MDHEN and CDR2 SYDVKM. Trimming stripped 5 bases from V and 8 bases from J, with 21 bases between. The CDR3 coding sequence is TGTGCCAGCAGTACAAACCAAATCCCTTCGCCCGAAAAACTGTTTTTT. Amino acid sequence: CASSTNQIPSPEKLFF.

The rearrangement links TRBV7-9 to TRBJ2-5; D gene uncertain. The germline V and J ends were trimmed by 5 bases and 5 bases, with 9 bases remaining between them. The CDR3 is 12 residues long. Germline V gives CDR1 SEHNR, CDR2 FQNEAQ (reference sequence). The CDR3 is CASSTSYETQYF. In DNA form, the CDR3 reads TGTGCCAGCAGCACTTCATACGAGACCCAGTACTTC.

The chain links TRBV5-1 to TRBJ1-1, with TRBD1 as a possible D gene (5 bases). The CDR3 spans 14 residues. The germline gives CDR1 SGHRS, CDR2 YFSETQ. V lost 0 bases and J 5 bases, leaving 11 bases between the germline ends. The CDR3 nucleotides are TGCGCCAGCAGCTTGGAGGAGGGGAGTACTGAAGCTTTCTTT. It codes for CASSLEEGSTEAFF.

The V call is TRBV7-9, the J call TRBJ2-5; D might be TRBD2 (5 bases). Trimming removed 1 base from V and 2 bases from J, with 11 bases in between. CDR1 SEHNR and CDR2 FQNEAQ come from the germline V gene (reference sequence). The length of the CDR3 is 15 residues. CDR3 residues: CASSLDASPQETQYF. CDR3 in DNA: TGTGCCAGCAGCTTAGATGCTAGCCCTCAAGAGACCCAGTACTTC.

V is TRBV6-5 and J is TRBJ2-2, with TRBD2 matching over 7 bases. With V trimmed by 11 bases and J by 5 bases, 11 bases remained unmatched. Germline CDR1 MNHEY, CDR2 SVGAGI. This CDR3 contains 14 residues. Written as DNA, the CDR3 is TGTGCCGGCCGAGGGAGGGGAATTACCGGGGAGCTGTTTTTT. This translates into CAGRGRGITGELFF.

The genes are TRBV7-2 and TRBJ1-1, with a weak D call TRBD1 (5 bases). V was shortened by 2 bases and J by 5 bases, with 12 bases between the two germline ends. The CDR3 consists of 14 residues. Looked up from germline, CDR1 is SGHTA and CDR2 is FQGNSA. The CDR3 bases are TGTGCCAGCAGCTTAAGGGCAGCAGGGACTGAAGCTTTCTTT. It yields the protein CASSLRAAGTEAFF.

The chain combines TRBV7-6 with TRBJ2-7, with a weak D call TRBD1 (6 bases). V lost 2 bases, J lost 6 bases, and 20 bases lay in between. This CDR3 is built from 16 residues. The germline V gene encodes CDR1 SGHVS and CDR2 FNYEAQ. The DNA of the CDR3 is TGTGCCAGCAGCTTAAATTCACGGGGACACCGAGGCGAGCAGTACTTC. It translates to CASSLNSRGHRGEQYF.

This chain connects TRBV4-2 to TRBJ2-1; TRBD2 matches at 8 bases. V trimming: 5 bases; J trimming: 7 bases; junction bases outside the gene matches: 7. Per the germline V gene, CDR1 is LGHNA and CDR2 is YNFKEQ. This CDR3 contains 14 residues. The DNA for the CDR3 is TGTGCCAGCAGCAAGGGACTAGGGTTGAATGAGCAGTTCTTC. It yields the protein CASSKGLGLNEQFF.

The V gene is TRBV7-6, the J gene TRBJ1-5; no definite D call. This CDR3 spans 16 amino acids. The germline V gene has CDR1 SGHVS and CDR2 FNYEAQ. Deletions cut 1 base from V and 0 bases from J, with 10 bases between. CDR3 amino acids: CASSLEPPGSNQPQHF. Here the CDR3 DNA reads TGTGCCAGCAGCTTAGAACCCCCCGGTAGCAATCAGCCCCAGCATTTT.

This chain joins TRBV5-4 and TRBJ1-2; TRBD1 matches at 8 bases. V was pared by 0 bases and J by 3 bases, with 1 base of the junction left unmatched. CDR1 SGHNT and CDR2 YYREEE come from the germline V gene (reference sequence). The CDR3 has 14 amino acids. The CDR3 DNA follows: TGTGCCAGCAGCTTGGTACAGGGGGACTATGGCTACACCTTC. Protein sequence: CASSLVQGDYGYTF.

This rearrangement joins TRBV19 to TRBJ2-7; 8 positions agree with TRBD2. With V trimmed by 6 bases and J by 6 bases, 10 bases remained unmatched. The CDR3 covers 14 residues. Germline V gene data show CDR1 as LNHDA and CDR2 as SQIVND (reference sequence). The CDR3 sequence: CASSISGIVGEQYF. The CDR3 nucleotides read TGTGCCAGTAGCATTAGCGGGATCGTTGGCGAGCAGTACTTC.

The rearrangement links TRBV30 to TRBJ2-1; D may be TRBD1 (5 bases). Deletions cut 6 bases from V and 0 bases from J, with 12 bases between. The length of the CDR3 is 14 residues. CDR1 is GTSNPN, CDR2 SVGIG, per germline (reference sequence). This chain's CDR3 is CACQGQSSYNEQFF. CDR3 DNA: TGTGCCTGTCAGGGCCAGAGCTCCTACAATGAGCAGTTCTTC.

The genes are TRBV30 and TRBJ2-7, with 7 bases identical to TRBD2. This CDR3 contains 12 residues. V lost 3 bases to trimming and J lost 2 bases; unmatched junction nucleotides: 1. CDR1 and CDR2 (germline): GTSNPN, SVGIG (reference sequence). The DNA of the CDR3 is TGTGCCTGGAGCGGGGGGACCTACGAGCAGTACTTC. As protein: CAWSGGTYEQYF.

This clone was detected only once. V usage is TRBV9 and J usage is TRBJ2-2, with 11 bases fitting TRBD1. The V gene end was trimmed by 2 bases and the J gene end by 7 bases; junction bases not matched to a gene: 10. CDR3 length: 17 residues. CDR1 and CDR2 (germline): SGDLS, YYNGEE. DNA of the CDR3: TGTGCCAGCAGCGTCCCCCCGGACAGGGGGCTTGACGGGGAGCTGTTTTTT. Protein product: CASSVPPDRGLDGELFF.

In DNA, the CDR3 is TGTGCCAGTATGGGACGGGGGGCCCAGCCCCAGCATTTT. Its protein is CASMGRGAQPQHF. The chain couples TRBV19 to TRBJ1-5; a possible D gene is TRBD1 (6 bases). Germline V gene sequence: CDR1 LNHDA, CDR2 SQIVND (reference sequence). V lost 7 bases and J 7 bases, leaving 14 bases between the germline ends. The CDR3 runs 13 residues.

The V gene is TRBV18, the J gene TRBJ2-7, with 7 bases that match TRBD2. V was pared by 1 base and J by 4 bases, with 7 bases of the junction left unmatched. Germline loops: CDR1 KGHSH, CDR2 LQKENI. CDR3 length: 15 amino acids. CDR3 sequence (DNA): TGTGCCAGCTCACCACGGGCGACTAGCCTTTACGAGCAGTACTTC. Its protein product is CASSPRATSLYEQYF.

This CDR3 is CASSHRGRQETQYF. CDR3 DNA: TGTGCCAGCTCTCATAGGGGGAGACAAGAGACCCAGTACTTC. The chain carries TRBV18 and TRBJ2-5; D is possibly TRBD1 (6 bases). This CDR3 has 14 residues. Trimming pared 6 bases from V and 2 bases from J, leaving 13 bases between. Germline loops: CDR1 KGHSH, CDR2 LQKENI.

J is TRBJ2-1 and V is TRBV3-1 (or the pseudogene TRBV3-2); D is unclear. The CDR3 totals 15 residues. The V and J ends lost 1 base and 0 bases respectively, with 7 bases between them. Germline V gene sequence: CDR1 LGHDT, CDR2 YNNKEL (reference sequence). This CDR3 reads CASSQVTGSYNEQFF. The CDR3 coding sequence is TGTGCCAGCAGCCAAGTTACTGGCTCCTACAATGAGCAGTTCTTC.

In this sample, this clone turned up a few times. V is TRBV28 and J is TRBJ1-5, with TRBD1 as a possible D gene (6 bases). CDR3 length: 13 residues. The germline CDR1 and CDR2 sequences are MDHEN and SYDVKM. Trimming left V 6 bases short and J 7 bases short, with 13 bases between. The chain's CDR3 is CASSSRGKQPQHF. The CDR3 bases are TGTGCCAGCAGCTCCAGGGGTAAGCAGCCCCAGCATTTT. The whole variable domain, remainder taken from reference TRBV28 and TRBJ1-5, is DVKVTQSSRYLVKRTGEKVFLECVQDMDHENMFWYRQDPGLGLRLIYFSYDVKMKEKGDIPEGYSVSREKKERFSLILESASTNQTSMYLCASSSRGKQPQHFGDGTRLSIL.

The chain couples TRBV7-2 to TRBJ1-5; no clear D gene. V was trimmed by 6 bases and J by 6 bases, leaving 12 bases between them. Germline V gene sequence: CDR1 SGHTA, CDR2 FQGNSA. There are 13 residues in the CDR3. CDR3 nucleotides: TGTGCCAGCAGGCGGGAAAGTGGTCAGCCCCAGCATTTT. Its translation: CASRRESGQPQHF.

The V gene is TRBV28, the J gene TRBJ2-1, with 11 positions matching TRBD2. The length of the CDR3 is 14 residues. V lost 5 bases to trimming and J lost 5 bases; unmatched junction nucleotides: 2. From germline, CDR1 is MDHEN and CDR2 SYDVKM. CDR3 protein: CASSRSGRDNEQFF. The CDR3 bases are TGTGCCAGCAGTCGTAGCGGGAGGGACAATGAGCAGTTCTTC.

This sequence joins TRBV24-1 and TRBJ1-5; D is uncertain. V was trimmed by 10 bases and J by 3 bases, leaving 15 bases between them. In germline, CDR1 is KGHDR, CDR2 SFDVKD. This CDR3 contains 14 residues. CDR3: CATSRGGDNQPQHF. The CDR3 DNA is TGTGCCACATCCCGGGGAGGTGACAATCAGCCCCAGCATTTT.

The chain uses TRBV2 and TRBJ1-5; maybe TRBD1 (5 bases). There are 13 residues in the CDR3. Germline CDR1 reads SNHLY; CDR2 reads FYNNEI. V was trimmed by 4 bases and J by 3 bases, leaving 7 bases between them. CDR3 amino acids: CASSGGVNQPQHF. CDR3 DNA sequence: TGTGCCAGCAGTGGGGGGGTCAATCAGCCCCAGCATTTT.